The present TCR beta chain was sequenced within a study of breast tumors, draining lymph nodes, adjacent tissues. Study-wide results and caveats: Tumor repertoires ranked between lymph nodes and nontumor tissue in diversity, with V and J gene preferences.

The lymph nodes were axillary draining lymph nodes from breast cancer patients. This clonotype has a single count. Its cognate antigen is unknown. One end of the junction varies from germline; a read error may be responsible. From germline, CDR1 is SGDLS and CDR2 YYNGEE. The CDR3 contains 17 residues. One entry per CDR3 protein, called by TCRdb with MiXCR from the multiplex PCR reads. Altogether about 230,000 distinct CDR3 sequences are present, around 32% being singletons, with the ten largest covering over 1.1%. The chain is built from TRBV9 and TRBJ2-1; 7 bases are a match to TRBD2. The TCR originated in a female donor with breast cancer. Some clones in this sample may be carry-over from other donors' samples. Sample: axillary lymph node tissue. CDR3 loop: CASSVDPTSDPYNEQFF. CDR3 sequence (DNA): TGTGCCAGCAGTGTAGACCCAACTAGCGACCCCTACAATGAGCAGTTCTTC.